This TCR beta chain was retrieved from a study of technical replicates of blood from a few donors. The repertoire was sequenced with immunoSEQ multiplex PCR; TCRdb's copy has only in-frame clones and lacks some. The table lists fewer than 100,000 clones, about 95% of them singletons. Germline assignment: CDR1 SNHLY and CDR2 FYNNEI. The CDR3 contains 15 residues. V lost 2 bases to trimming and J lost 11 bases, with 20 bases between them. The TCR sequence derives from a human donor in good health. The chain uses TRBV2 and TRBJ2-3, with D possibly being TRBD2 (5 bases). Sample: T cells isolated from PBMCs. The CDR3 here is CASSEPSGRPLGQYF. Here the CDR3 DNA reads TGTGCCAGCAGTGAACCCAGCGGTCGACCTCTCGGGCAGTATTTT.